The clone carrying this TCR beta chain was picked up many times. V was shortened by 0 bases and J by 1 base, with 8 bases between the two germline ends. This CDR3 region has 15 residues. The germline CDR1 and CDR2 sequences are SGHAT and FQNNGV. This sample is drawn from a study of identical twins. MiXCR, applied by TCRdb to the 5' RACE reads, yields one record per CDR3 protein. The data show some 710,000 distinct CDR3 sequences, 6.1% seen once. The chain is built from TRBV11-2 and TRBJ2-3; D might be TRBD2 (6 bases). Source material: naive T cells sorted from blood. The TCR comes from a man between 18 and 29 years old in good health. The CDR3 loop reads CASSLEVAGTDTQYF. The CDR3 DNA reads as TGTGCCAGCAGCTTAGAGGTAGCGGGCACAGATACGCAGTATTTT. Full variable domain (outside the CDR3, taken from reference TRBV11-2 and TRBJ2-3): EAGVAQSPRYKIIEKRQSVAFWCNPISGHATLYWYQQILGQGPKLLIQFQNNGVVDDSQLPKDRFSAERLKGVDSTLKIQPAKLEDSAVYLCASSLEVAGTDTQYFGPGTRLTVL.